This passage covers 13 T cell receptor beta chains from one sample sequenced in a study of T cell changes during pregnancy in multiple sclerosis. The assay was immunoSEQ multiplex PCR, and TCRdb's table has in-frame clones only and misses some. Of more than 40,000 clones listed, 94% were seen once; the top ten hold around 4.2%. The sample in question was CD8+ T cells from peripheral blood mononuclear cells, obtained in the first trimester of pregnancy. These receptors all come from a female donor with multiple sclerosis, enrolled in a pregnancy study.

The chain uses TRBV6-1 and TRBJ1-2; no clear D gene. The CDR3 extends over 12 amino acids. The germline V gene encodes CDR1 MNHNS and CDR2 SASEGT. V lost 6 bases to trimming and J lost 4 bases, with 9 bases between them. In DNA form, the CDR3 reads TGTGCCAGCAGAGAGATTTTCTATGGCTACACCTTC. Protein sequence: CASREIFYGYTF.

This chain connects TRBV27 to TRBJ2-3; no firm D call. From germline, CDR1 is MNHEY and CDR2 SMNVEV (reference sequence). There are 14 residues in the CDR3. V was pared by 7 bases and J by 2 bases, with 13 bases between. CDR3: CASTFDSLTDTQYF. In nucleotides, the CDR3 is TGTGCCAGCACCTTTGACTCCCTCACAGATACGCAGTATTTT.

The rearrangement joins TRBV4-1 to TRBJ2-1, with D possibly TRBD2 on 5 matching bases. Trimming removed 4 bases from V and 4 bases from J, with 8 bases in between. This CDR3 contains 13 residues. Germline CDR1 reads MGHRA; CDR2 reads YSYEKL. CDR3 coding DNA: TGCGCCAGCAGCCCAGGACTGTACAATGAGCAGTTCTTC. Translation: CASSPGLYNEQFF.

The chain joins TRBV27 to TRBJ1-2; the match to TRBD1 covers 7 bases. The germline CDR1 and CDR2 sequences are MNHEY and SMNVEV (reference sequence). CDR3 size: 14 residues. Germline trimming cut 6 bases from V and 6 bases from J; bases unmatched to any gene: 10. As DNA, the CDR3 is TGTGCCAGCAGCCATGAGACAGGGAAAAATGGCTACACCTTC. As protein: CASSHETGKNGYTF.

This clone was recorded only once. The DNA of the CDR3 is TGCGCCAGCAGCTTCGCAGCGGGATCTGGGAATGAGCAGTTCTTC. As protein: CASSFAAGSGNEQFF. V is TRBV5-1 and J is TRBJ2-1, with 7 bases matching TRBD2. CDR3 length: 15 residues. V shed 2 bases, J shed 7 bases, and the junction held 9 bases outside the gene matches. CDR1 is SGHRS and CDR2 is YFSETQ in the germline V gene.

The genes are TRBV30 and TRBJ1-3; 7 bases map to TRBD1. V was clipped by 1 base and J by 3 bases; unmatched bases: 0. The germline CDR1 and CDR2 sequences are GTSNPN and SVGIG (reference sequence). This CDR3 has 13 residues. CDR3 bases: TGTGCCTGGAGTGGACAGGGTGGAAACACCATATATTTT. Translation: CAWSGQGGNTIYF.

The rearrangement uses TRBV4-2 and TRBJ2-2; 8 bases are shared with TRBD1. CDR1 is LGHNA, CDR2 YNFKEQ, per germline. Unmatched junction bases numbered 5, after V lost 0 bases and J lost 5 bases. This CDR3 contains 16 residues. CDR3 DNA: TGTGCCAGCAGCCAAGATCAGGACAGGGCGACCGGGGAGCTGTTTTTT. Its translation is CASSQDQDRATGELFF.

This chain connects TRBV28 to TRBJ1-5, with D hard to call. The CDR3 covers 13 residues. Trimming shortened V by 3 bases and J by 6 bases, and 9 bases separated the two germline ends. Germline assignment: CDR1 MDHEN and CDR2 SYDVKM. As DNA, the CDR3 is TGTGCCAGCAGTTTCGGCGAGGCTCAGCCCCAGCATTTT. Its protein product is CASSFGEAQPQHF.

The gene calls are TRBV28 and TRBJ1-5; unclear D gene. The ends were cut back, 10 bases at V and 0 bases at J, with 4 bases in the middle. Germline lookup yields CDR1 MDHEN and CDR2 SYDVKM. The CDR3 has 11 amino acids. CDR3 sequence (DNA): TGTGCCACCCATAGCAATCAGCCCCAGCATTTT. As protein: CATHSNQPQHF.

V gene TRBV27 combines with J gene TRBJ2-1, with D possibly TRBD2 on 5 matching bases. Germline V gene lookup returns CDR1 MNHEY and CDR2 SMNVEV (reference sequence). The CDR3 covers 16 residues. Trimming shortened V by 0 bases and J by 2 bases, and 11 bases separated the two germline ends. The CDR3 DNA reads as TGTGCCAGCAGTTTATCGTCCGGGATGACCTACAATGAGCAGTTCTTC. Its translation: CASSLSSGMTYNEQFF.

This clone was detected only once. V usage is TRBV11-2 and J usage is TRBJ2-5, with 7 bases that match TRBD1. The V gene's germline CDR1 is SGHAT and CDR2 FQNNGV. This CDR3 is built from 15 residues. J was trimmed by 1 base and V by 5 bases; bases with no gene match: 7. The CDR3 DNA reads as TGTGCCAGCAGCCAACCGGGACAGCTCCAAGAGACCCAGTACTTC. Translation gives CASSQPGQLQETQYF.

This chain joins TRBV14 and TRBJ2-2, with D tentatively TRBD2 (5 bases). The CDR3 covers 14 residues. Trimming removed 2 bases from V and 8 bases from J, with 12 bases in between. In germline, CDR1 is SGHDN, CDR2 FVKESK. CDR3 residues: CASSQSPGGGELFF. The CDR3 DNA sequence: TGTGCCAGCAGCCAATCCCCCGGCGGGGGGGAGCTGTTTTTT.

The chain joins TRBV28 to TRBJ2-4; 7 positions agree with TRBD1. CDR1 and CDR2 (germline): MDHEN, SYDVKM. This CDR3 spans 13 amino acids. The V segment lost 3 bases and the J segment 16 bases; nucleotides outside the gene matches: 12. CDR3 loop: CASSFPGQGDRYF. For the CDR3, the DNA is TGTGCCAGCAGTTTCCCCGGCCAGGGGGATCGATACTTC.